This TCR beta chain was observed in a study of identical twins. Study results and caveats: In zero-insertion analyses, partial confounding could arise from invariant MAIT and iNKT cells. Sequences that were beta out-of-frame showed weaker excess twin sharing.

A universal primer site arose from template switching, and cDNA bore unique molecular identifiers. TCRdb reprocessed the 5' RACE reads via MiXCR and lists one record per CDR3 protein. The sample consists of some 200,000 distinct CDR3 sequences, more than 6.5% of them appearing once. The CDR3 spans 16 residues. Looked up from germline, CDR1 is WSHSY and CDR2 is SAAADI. J gave up 4 bases and V 6 bases, and 12 bases lay outside the gene matches. This clonotype was seen a handful of times. What it recognizes is unknown. The same data also went into a second study, on yellow fever vaccine responses in identical twins.

The sequenced material came from memory (CD45RO+) T cells sorted from blood. This rearrangement joins TRBV10-2 to TRBJ2-5; 9 bases map to TRBD2. The TCR originated in a woman aged 18-29 years in good health. CDR3 in DNA: TGCGCCAGCAGGATTGGCGGGGGGGGTAAAGGAGAGACCCAGTACTTC. It specifies CASRIGGGGKGETQYF.